One sample yielded the 25 T cell receptor beta chains listed below, sequenced in a study of shared clonotypes between healthy human individuals. Sequencing was performed with immunoSEQ multiplex PCR; in TCRdb, only in-frame clones are kept and a portion is missing. The table records roughly 1,100,000 clones, about 75% of them present only once. Sequencing input: memory CD4+ T cells sorted from blood. As for subset: CD45RA-negative fraction. These receptors originate from a man aged 18 to 35 in good health.

The chain couples TRBV6-5 to TRBJ2-7, with D possibly being TRBD2 (6 bases). Trimming took 2 bases from V and 2 from J, leaving 13 bases between them. This CDR3 region has 15 residues. The germline V gene has CDR1 MNHEY and CDR2 SVGAGI. CDR3: CASSYGGKATYEQYF. The CDR3 nucleotides are TGTGCCAGCAGTTACGGCGGGAAGGCCACCTACGAGCAGTACTTC.

The CDR3 protein is CASSQVVGGPNTQYF. As DNA, the CDR3 is TGCGCCAGCAGCCAAGTGGTGGGAGGGCCAAATACGCAGTATTTT. This rearrangement joins TRBV4-3 to TRBJ2-3, with 7 bases aligning to TRBD2. CDR3 length: 15 amino acids. CDR1 is LGHNA, CDR2 YSLEER, per germline. The V and J ends lost 1 base and 7 bases, in that order; junction bases with no gene match: 8.

This chain connects TRBV2 to TRBJ1-2, with 9 nucleotides matching TRBD1. The CDR3 runs to 16 residues. The ends lost 5 bases at V and 7 bases at J; junction bases unmatched: 14. CDR1 is SNHLY, CDR2 FYNNEI, per germline. The chain's CDR3 is CASSRRSGQGVVGYTF. The CDR3 DNA reads as TGTGCCAGCAGTAGGAGATCGGGACAGGGAGTTGTTGGCTACACCTTC. The full variable domain, its missing parts supplied by reference TRBV2 and TRBJ1-2, is EPEVTQTPSHQVTQMGQEVILRCVPISNHLYFYWYRQILGQKVEFLVSFYNNEISEKSEIFDDQFSVERPDGSNFTLKIRSTKLEDSAMYFCASSRRSGQGVVGYTFGSGTRLTVV.

This clone was recorded a few times. The V gene is TRBV28, the J gene TRBJ2-2, with D hard to call. The CDR3 runs 13 residues. The germline CDR1 and CDR2 sequences are MDHEN and SYDVKM. Trimming removed 7 bases from V and 5 bases from J, with 11 bases in between. CDR3 sequence (DNA): TGTGCCAGCACACATGGTGTTACCGGGGAGCTGTTTTTT. Translated, it gives CASTHGVTGELFF.

The gene calls are TRBV5-1 and TRBJ2-3, with TRBD2 matching 8 bases. J lost 8 bases, V lost 2 bases, and 13 bases had no gene match. This CDR3 is 16 amino acids long. Germline V gene lookup returns CDR1 SGHRS and CDR2 YFSETQ. The CDR3 region is CASSLGSGGQAGTQYF. The DNA of the CDR3 is TGCGCCAGCAGCTTAGGGAGCGGGGGCCAAGCCGGTACGCAGTATTTT. The variable domain in full, with the rest retrieved from reference TRBV5-1 and TRBJ2-3, is KAGVTQTPRYLIKTRGQQVTLSCSPISGHRSVSWYQQTPGQGLQFLFEYFSETQRNKGNFPGRFSGRQFSNSRSEMNVSTLELGDSALYLCASSLGSGGQAGTQYFGPGTRLTVL.

Note on this clone: Relative to the germline gene, one junction end is altered; a read error may explain this. The chain links TRBV7-7 to TRBJ2-7; a weak D match, TRBD2 (6 bases). The length of the CDR3 is 15 residues. Germline V lookup: CDR1 SSHAT, CDR2 FNYEAQ (reference sequence). In DNA, the CDR3 is TGTGCTAGCAGCTTAGTAGCGGCCAGCACCTACGAGCAGTACTTC. Protein: CASSLVAASTYEQYF.

The chain employs TRBV6-6 and TRBJ1-3; D is unclear. V gave up 2 bases and J gave up 2 bases, with 10 bases separating them. The CDR3 has 15 residues. Germline V gene lookup returns CDR1 MNHNY and CDR2 SVGAGI (reference sequence). The CDR3 sequence is CASSYVGFTGNTIYF. The CDR3, as DNA: TGTGCCAGCAGTTACGTCGGTTTTACTGGAAACACCATATATTTT.

This clone has a handful of counts. Other DNA sequences within the sample encode an identical CDR3. The J gene is TRBJ2-2, the V gene TRBV5-1; unclear D gene. V gave up 4 bases and J gave up 1 base, with 8 bases separating them. CDR3 length equals 14 residues. From germline, CDR1 is SGHRS and CDR2 YFSETQ. CDR3 DNA: TGCGCCAGCAGCCTGACGGGGAACACCGGGGAGCTGTTTTTT. It encodes CASSLTGNTGELFF.

This clone has just one count. This chain uses TRBV30 with TRBJ1-2, with D uncertain. CDR3 length: 12 residues. V lost 1 base, J lost 7 bases, and 10 bases lay in between. From germline, CDR1 is GTSNPN and CDR2 SVGIG (reference sequence). Here the CDR3 reads CAWSAKLSGYTF. The CDR3 DNA reads TGTGCCTGGAGTGCTAAGTTATCTGGCTACACCTTC.

The chain couples TRBV11-2 to TRBJ2-5, with 7 bases that match TRBD1. The V gene end was trimmed by 5 bases and the J gene end by 2 bases; junction bases not matched to a gene: 8. The CDR3 contains 15 residues. Germline values: CDR1 SGHAT, CDR2 FQNNGV. The CDR3 here is CASSPGTALQETQYF. CDR3 nucleotide sequence: TGTGCCAGCAGCCCCGGGACAGCCCTACAAGAGACCCAGTACTTC.

CDR3 in amino acids: CASSSGETFYEQYF. For the CDR3, the DNA is TGTGCCAGCAGTAGCGGGGAAACCTTCTACGAGCAGTACTTC. This sequence joins TRBV6-6 and TRBJ2-7; 7 positions match TRBD2. The trim removed 5 bases at V and 3 bases at J, leaving 7 bases unmatched. CDR1 and CDR2 (germline): MNHNY, SVGAGI (reference sequence). The CDR3 runs to 14 residues.

Of note for this clone: A read error is the likely source, as a far larger clone sits one nucleotide away. The V gene is TRBV6-1, the J gene TRBJ2-1, with D tentatively TRBD2 (5 bases). The germline gives CDR1 MNHNS, CDR2 SASEGT. V was pared by 8 bases and J by 9 bases, with 11 bases between. The CDR3 length is 11 residues. CDR3 coding DNA: TGTGCCAGCGGGAGTTGGGGTGAGCAGTTCTTC. This gives the protein CASGSWGEQFF.

V usage is TRBV9 and J usage is TRBJ1-1, with no clear D. V lost 0 bases and J 5 bases, leaving 8 bases between the germline ends. Germline V gene lookup returns CDR1 SGDLS and CDR2 YYNGEE. This CDR3 is 13 amino acids long. As DNA, the CDR3 is TGTGCCAGCAGCGTAGGGCAGAGGACTGAAGCTTTCTTT. It is translated as CASSVGQRTEAFF.

This sequence joins TRBV2 and TRBJ2-3; 9 bases line up with TRBD2. Trimming at V came to 7 bases and at J to 11 bases, leaving 13 bases not matched to a gene. Germline CDR1 SNHLY, CDR2 FYNNEI. This CDR3 spans 14 amino acids. Written as DNA, the CDR3 is TGTGCCAGCAAACGACTAGCGGATCGAGGGGGGCAGTATTTT. This sequence encodes CASKRLADRGGQYF.

This clone has only one observation. V is TRBV7-2 and J is TRBJ1-5; possibly TRBD1 for D (6 bases). V was pared by 5 bases and J by 4 bases, with 12 bases between. Germline assignment: CDR1 SGHTA and CDR2 FQGNSA. The CDR3 runs to 14 residues. CDR3 residues: CASSIVQGNQPQHF. The CDR3 DNA sequence: TGTGCCAGCAGCATAGTACAGGGAAATCAGCCCCAGCATTTT.

J is TRBJ1-4 and V is TRBV5-1; D is ambiguous. CDR3 length: 13 residues. The germline gives CDR1 SGHRS, CDR2 YFSETQ. Trimming removed 2 bases at V and 5 bases at J, with 7 bases between. Here the CDR3 reads CASSFDQNEKLFF. CDR3 in DNA: TGCGCCAGCAGCTTCGACCAAAATGAAAAACTGTTTTTT.

This chain joins TRBV18 and TRBJ2-3; 9 bases align to TRBD1. Looked up from germline, CDR1 is KGHSH and CDR2 is LQKENI. The CDR3 runs to 17 residues. The junction had 11 bases not matched to a gene; V was cut back by 3 bases and J by 4 bases. CDR3 coding DNA: TGTGCCAGCTCACCTACGGTGCAGGGACAGGGCTCAGATACGCAGTATTTT. It encodes CASSPTVQGQGSDTQYF.

This clone was counted a few times. This chain connects TRBV5-6 to TRBJ1-1; 7 bases line up with TRBD1. In germline, CDR1 is SGHDT, CDR2 YYEEEE. The CDR3 loop spans 15 amino acids. The V segment lost 4 bases and the J segment 7 bases; nucleotides outside the gene matches: 13. CDR3: CASSAGGDRVVEAFF. In DNA form, the CDR3 reads TGTGCCAGCAGCGCCGGGGGAGACAGGGTGGTTGAAGCTTTCTTT. Drawing the rest from reference TRBV5-6 and TRBJ1-1, the complete variable domain is DAGVTQSPTHLIKTRGQQVTLRCSPKSGHDTVSWYQQALGQGPQFIFQYYEEEERQRGNFPDRFSGHQFPNYSSELNVNALLLGDSALYLCASSAGGDRVVEAFFGQGTRLTVV.

This rearrangement joins TRBV28 to TRBJ2-2, with D perhaps given as TRBD1 or TRBD2 (6 bases each). The CDR3 has 14 residues. Per the germline V gene, CDR1 is MDHEN and CDR2 is SYDVKM. Trimming cost V 3 bases and J 5 bases, with 10 bases left between them. CDR3 bases: TGTGCCAGCAGTTTCGGGGGCGGGACCGGGGAGCTGTTTTTT. Protein: CASSFGGGTGELFF.

The chain is built from TRBV7-2 and TRBJ2-2, with unresolved D. The CDR3 spans 14 residues. Germline V gene data show CDR1 as SGHTA and CDR2 as FQGNSA. V was cut by 1 base and J by 5 bases, with 8 bases left in between. As DNA, the CDR3 is TGTGCCAGCAGCTTAGGGCGGTTTACCGGGGAGCTGTTTTTT. The encoded protein is CASSLGRFTGELFF.

This clone was found once. Other nucleotide sequences from this sample produce the same CDR3. The CDR3 here is CASSAGTDTQYF. The CDR3 bases are TGTGCCAGCAGTGCTGGTACAGATACGCAGTATTTT. The chain couples TRBV2 to TRBJ2-3; D ambiguous. Deletions cut 4 bases from V and 3 bases from J, with 5 bases between. This CDR3 contains 12 residues. Germline V gene lookup returns CDR1 SNHLY and CDR2 FYNNEI.

The chain employs TRBV20-1 and TRBJ2-7; D is unresolved. Per the germline V gene, CDR1 is DFQATT and CDR2 is SNEGSKA (reference sequence). V was clipped by 4 bases and J by 3 bases, with 7 bases between them. CDR3 length: 11 amino acids. Here the CDR3 reads CSATIDYEQYF. The CDR3 region has the DNA TGCAGTGCTACGATTGACTACGAGCAGTACTTC.

This clone was found many times. V usage is TRBV4-2 and J usage is TRBJ2-7; 10 nucleotides line up with TRBD1. V dropped 5 bases and J dropped 9; count of bases not matched to a gene: 13. This CDR3 contains 15 residues. Germline-derived CDR1 and CDR2 are LGHNA and YNFKEQ. This chain's CDR3 is CASSGRQGATIGQYF. CDR3 DNA: TGTGCCAGCAGCGGACGACAGGGGGCAACTATAGGGCAGTACTTC.

This clone was detected only a few times. The rearrangement uses TRBV5-1 and TRBJ2-6, with D perhaps matching TRBD2 (5 bases). The CDR3 consists of 17 residues. V was cut by 0 bases and J by 0 bases, with 10 bases left in between. The germline gives CDR1 SGHRS, CDR2 YFSETQ. For the CDR3, the DNA is TGCGCCAGCAGCTTGGGGCCGGGGAACTCTGGGGCCAACGTCCTGACTTTC. Protein sequence: CASSLGPGNSGANVLTF.

This clone was seen once. This chain links TRBV10-2 with TRBJ2-3, with a possible D match to TRBD2 (6 bases). Trimming stripped 5 bases from V and 4 bases from J, with 16 bases between. Germline CDR1 reads WSHSY; CDR2 reads SAAADI. This CDR3 spans 15 amino acids. Here the CDR3 reads CASSSGTYTADTQYF. The CDR3 region has the DNA TGCGCCAGCAGTTCCGGGACTTACACGGCAGATACGCAGTATTTT.